A selection of T cell receptor beta chains follows, all from one sample in a study of blood T cell repertoires in COVID-19. The table came from immunoSEQ multiplex PCR; TCRdb's copy has only in-frame clones and leaves some out. This table has roughly 200,000 clones, roughly 87% appearing once. The sequenced sample consisted of peripheral blood. The receptor set was obtained from a man between 60 and 75 years old with active or convalescent COVID-19. Each CDR3 is given without its conserved first and last residue. Each record gives: J gene, V gene, CDR3 protein.

TRBJ1-5	TRBV19	ASSINILGNQPQH
TRBJ1-4	TRBV5-5	ASSLGAGTNEKLF
TRBJ1-1	TRBV6-5	ATSNRGYTEAF
TRBJ1-2	TRBV5-1	ASSLAQANYGYT
TRBJ1-6	TRBV6-5	ASSPSNSPLH
TRBJ1-2	TRBV5-4	ASSLDPGQGSYGYT
TRBJ2-6	TRBV11-2	ASSSTRDRGVFGANVLT
TRBJ1-5	TRBV6-5	ASRPIGVGNQPQH
TRBJ2-7	TRBV4-2	ASSQEVQGGREQY
TRBJ2-1	TRBV5-1	ASSLVGQGGGNEQF
TRBJ2-7	TRBV5-5	ASSLVRGGGMYEQY
TRBJ2-2	TRBV19	ASRPDRGNTGELF
TRBJ1-5	TRBV2	ASKGQGGQPQH
TRBJ2-3	TRBV7-2	ASSLGPGLARNTDTQY
TRBJ2-2	TRBV5-4	ASSRQGAGTGELF
TRBJ2-2	TRBV19	ASSTGGATGELF
TRBJ1-5	TRBV6-6	ASSYGTGGGQPQH
TRBJ1-6	TRBV12-3/TRBV12-4	ASSTLTGSPLH
TRBJ1-2	TRBV15	ATSRGLGAVYGYT
TRBJ2-7	TRBV19	ASSTAAGGGYEQY
TRBJ2-1	TRBV5-1	ASSLAVGGGEQF
TRBJ2-2	TRBV11-2	ASSRRRQTNTGELF
TRBJ1-5	TRBV2	ASTPGSLEGQPQH
TRBJ1-2	TRBV5-1	ASSSGVDYGYT
TRBJ2-2	TRBV20-1	SASPVYTGELF
TRBJ1-2	TRBV19	ASTPDRGPGGYT
TRBJ2-3	TRBV7-2	ASREAGAPITDTQY
TRBJ2-7	TRBV7-8	ASSRTISYEQY
TRBJ2-5	TRBV2	ASSVGSQRETQY
TRBJ1-6	TRBV7-9	ASSLRTDNSPLH